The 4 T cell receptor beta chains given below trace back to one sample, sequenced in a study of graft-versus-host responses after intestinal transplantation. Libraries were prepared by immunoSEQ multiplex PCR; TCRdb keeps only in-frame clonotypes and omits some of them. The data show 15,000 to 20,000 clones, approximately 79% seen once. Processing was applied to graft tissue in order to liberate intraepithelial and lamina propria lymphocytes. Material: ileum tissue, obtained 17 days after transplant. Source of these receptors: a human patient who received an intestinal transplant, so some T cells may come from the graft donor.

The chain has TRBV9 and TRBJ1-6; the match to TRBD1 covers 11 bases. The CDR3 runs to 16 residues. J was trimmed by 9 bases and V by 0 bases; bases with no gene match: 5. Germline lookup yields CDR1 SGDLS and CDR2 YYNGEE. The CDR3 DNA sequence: TGTGCCAGCAGCGTAGCATCCGGACAGGGGGCTTCACCCCTCCACTTT. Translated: CASSVASGQGASPLHF.

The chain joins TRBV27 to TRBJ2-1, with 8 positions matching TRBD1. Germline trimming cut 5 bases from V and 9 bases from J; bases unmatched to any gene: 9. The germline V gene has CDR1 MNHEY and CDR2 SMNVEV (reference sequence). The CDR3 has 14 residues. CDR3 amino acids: CASSPPDRGGEQFF. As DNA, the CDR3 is TGTGCCAGCAGTCCACCCGACAGGGGCGGTGAGCAGTTCTTC.

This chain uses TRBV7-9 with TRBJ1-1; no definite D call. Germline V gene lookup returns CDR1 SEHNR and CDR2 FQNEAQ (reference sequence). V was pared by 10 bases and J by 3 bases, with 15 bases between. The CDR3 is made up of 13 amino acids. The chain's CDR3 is CAIPDGGDTEAFF. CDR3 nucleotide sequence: TGTGCCATTCCGGACGGAGGAGACACTGAAGCTTTCTTT.

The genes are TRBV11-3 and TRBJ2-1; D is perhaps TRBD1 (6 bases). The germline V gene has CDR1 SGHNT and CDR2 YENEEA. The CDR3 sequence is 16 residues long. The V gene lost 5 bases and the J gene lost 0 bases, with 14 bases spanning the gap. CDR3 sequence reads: CASSLRGGGSYNEQFF. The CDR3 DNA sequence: TGTGCCAGCAGCCTTCGTGGGGGCGGCTCCTACAATGAGCAGTTCTTC.